Listed below are T cell receptor beta chains from one sample, sequenced in a study of cytomegalovirus exposure and HLA in healthy donors. Profiled with immunoSEQ multiplex PCR; TCRdb holds only in-frame clones, not every one. The table records approximately 87,000 clones, under 90% of them present only once. The sequenced material came from PBMCs. Source of these receptors: a woman in her seventies in good health and CMV-seropositive. Each CDR3 is given with its conserved first and last residue.

v_call	j_call	cdr3_aa
TRBV6-1	TRBJ1-2	CASSVEGAYGYTF
TRBV6-6	TRBJ2-4	CASSSQGGKNIQYF
TRBV28	TRBJ2-7	CASSLGVEDKQYF
TRBV7-3	TRBJ2-5	CASRTGSTQYF
TRBV27	TRBJ2-7	CASSLSMTGSYEQYF
TRBV5-1	TRBJ2-7	CASSLSPGTYEQYF
TRBV4-2	TRBJ2-2	CASSPEVLAEVTGELFF
TRBV7-3	TRBJ2-1	CASSLKGLYGNNNEQFF
TRBV4-2	TRBJ2-7	CASSQGGGGRGYEQYF
TRBV2	TRBJ2-2	CASSEIRTGGTGELFF
TRBV7-8	TRBJ2-3	CASRTDRMNTDTQYF
TRBV18	TRBJ2-3	CASSPGQTNTQYF
TRBV9	TRBJ2-2	CASSGNKHYLKNTGELFF
TRBV7-8	TRBJ2-1	CASSLVGLAGGGREFF
TRBV4-3	TRBJ1-2	CASSQDWGGGTGGAGGYTF
TRBV5-8	TRBJ2-7	CASSFSGLETLEQYF
TRBV29-1	TRBJ2-5	CSGARSGQETQYF
TRBV9	TRBJ2-1	CASSFSGTPGDEQFF
TRBV7-8	TRBJ2-1	CASSLYRAGSYNEQFF
TRBV7-2	TRBJ2-1	CASSLDGTGGANEQFF
TRBV5-1	TRBJ2-2	CASSLQGLNTGELFF
TRBV9	TRBJ2-5	CASSGGVGTQYF
TRBV11-2	TRBJ2-1	CASSSTSGYYNEQFF
TRBV9	TRBJ2-5	CASSQYWGAETQYF
TRBV7-2	TRBJ2-4	CASSLGTSRNIQYF
TRBV6-5	TRBJ2-3	CASSSRLTDTQYF
TRBV4-1	TRBJ2-3	CASSQAAWDRGQDTQYF
TRBV12-5	TRBJ2-1	CASGSTSGDQFF
TRBV11-3	TRBJ2-1	CASRSGTSGYNEQFF
TRBV5-1	TRBJ2-1	CASSLGERAYNNEQFF
TRBV5-4	TRBJ2-1	CASSSTGQKDNEQFF
TRBV6-6	TRBJ2-5	CASSASGTGQETQYF
TRBV6-6	TRBJ2-1	CASRGLADEQFF
TRBV7-9	TRBJ1-1	CSSSLGSRGLMNTEAFF
TRBV28	TRBJ2-3	CASSFLSGTDTQYF
TRBV28	TRBJ2-7	CASSWRNEQYF
TRBV7-9	TRBJ2-1	CASSLGSTSGRGLGREQFF
TRBV30	TRBJ1-2	CAWRDVHRTLGYTF
TRBV19	TRBJ2-7	CATGTGFDEQYF
TRBV21-1	TRBJ2-1	CANPSGSSYNEQFF
TRBV28	TRBJ2-7	CASSLAGEVGEQYF
TRBV27	TRBJ1-1	CASRGLNTEAFF